This T cell receptor beta chain is drawn from a study of CD8 T cells in ankylosing spondylitis. Study conclusions and caveats: Clones linked to the disease showed a CD8+ phenotype. They occurred at relatively low frequencies in peripheral blood. Some motif variants had been reported before (in reactive arthritis synovial fluid and blood). For ankylosing spondylitis blood, a TCR beta motif of 8 or 9 highly homologous variants appeared characteristic.

Quantitative 5'-RACE with molecular barcodes was used to make the TCR beta libraries. TCRdb used MiXCR to reprocess the 5' RACE reads, holding one entry per CDR3 protein. The repertoire holds some 130,000 distinct CDR3 sequences, with 7% to 10% as singletons. This clonotype came up a few times. What it binds is unknown. The CDR3 sequence is 14 residues long. What was sequenced was synovial fluid, either unsorted or a sorted T cell fraction (not recorded which). The V call is TRBV12-1, the J call TRBJ1-1; TRBD1 reflects the table's D call only, with no check against the DNA. TRBV12-1 is reported as a pseudogene. The sequence was collected from a male donor with ankylosing spondylitis. Written as DNA, the CDR3 is TGTGCCAGCAGCTTTGTTACAGGGGGCACTGAAGCTTTCTTT. This gives the protein CASSFVTGGTEAFF.